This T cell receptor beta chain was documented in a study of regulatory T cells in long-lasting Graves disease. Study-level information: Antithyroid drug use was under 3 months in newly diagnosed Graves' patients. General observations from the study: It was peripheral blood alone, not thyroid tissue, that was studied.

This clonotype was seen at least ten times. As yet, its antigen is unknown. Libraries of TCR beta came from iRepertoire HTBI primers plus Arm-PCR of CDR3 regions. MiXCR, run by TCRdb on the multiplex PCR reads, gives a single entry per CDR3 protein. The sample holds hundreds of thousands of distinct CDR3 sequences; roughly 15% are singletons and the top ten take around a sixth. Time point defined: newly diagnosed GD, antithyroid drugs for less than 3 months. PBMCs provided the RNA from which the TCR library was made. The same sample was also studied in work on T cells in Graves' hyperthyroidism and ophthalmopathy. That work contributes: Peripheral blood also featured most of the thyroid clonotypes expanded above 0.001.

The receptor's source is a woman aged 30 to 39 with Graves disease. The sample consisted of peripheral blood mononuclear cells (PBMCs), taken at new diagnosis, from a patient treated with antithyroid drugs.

CDR3 amino acids: CASSGYSEALVGKLFF. CDR3 bases: TGTGCCAGCAGTGGGTACAGTGAGGCCCTCGTGGGAAAACTGTTTTTT. The chain carries TRBV2 and TRBJ1-4; D remains unclear. V was pared by 4 bases and J by 10 bases, with 22 bases between. The CDR3 totals 16 residues. The V gene's germline CDR1 is SNHLY and CDR2 FYNNEI.